The 21 T cell receptor beta chains below come from one sample, sequenced in a study of lymphopenia after photon versus proton radiotherapy. Data came from immunoSEQ multiplex PCR; TCRdb stores just in-frame clones and leaves some out. The sample yields over 20,000 clones, about 89% seen once. Specimen: peripheral blood, collected from a patient treated with proton-based radiotherapy. The receptors were sampled from an elderly man with esophageal cancer.

This clone was observed a single time. The chain combines TRBV6-4 with TRBJ2-6; maybe TRBD1 (6 bases). Trimming pared 5 bases from V and 4 bases from J, leaving 12 bases between. CDR1 MRHNA and CDR2 SNTAGT come from the germline V gene. CDR3 length: 15 residues. The CDR3 protein is CASSSTGPGANVLTF. The CDR3 DNA reads as TGTGCCAGCAGTTCTACAGGGCCAGGGGCCAACGTCCTGACTTTC.

This chain links TRBV19 with TRBJ2-1; no clear D. CDR3 length equals 10 residues. The V and J ends lost 6 bases and 7 bases respectively, with 4 bases between them. Germline CDR1 and CDR2: LNHDA and SQIVND (reference sequence). This chain's CDR3 is CASSQNEQFF. In nucleotides, the CDR3 is TGTGCCAGTAGCCAAAATGAGCAGTTCTTC.

V gene TRBV6-6 combines with J gene TRBJ2-1, with 9 bases aligning to TRBD2. V was pared by 6 bases and J by 4 bases, with 7 bases of the junction left unmatched. Germline values: CDR1 MNHNY, CDR2 SVGAGI (reference sequence). The CDR3 sequence is 15 residues long. In DNA form, the CDR3 reads TGTGCCAGCAGACCTAGCGGGATGGGGTACAATGAGCAGTTCTTC. It translates to CASRPSGMGYNEQFF.

The V and J genes are TRBV18 and TRBJ1-1, with D maybe TRBD1 (6 bases). Germline V gene sequence: CDR1 KGHSH, CDR2 LQKENI. Trimming took off 3 bases at V and 5 bases at J, with 10 bases between the two ends. This CDR3 spans 13 amino acids. This CDR3 is CASSPTQGTEAFF. For the CDR3, the DNA is TGTGCCAGCTCACCTACCCAGGGGACTGAAGCTTTCTTT.

The chain combines TRBV11-2 with TRBJ2-5; the D is unclear. The CDR3 is 15 amino acids. V lost 1 base and J lost 4, with 13 bases in between. CDR1 and CDR2 (germline): SGHAT, FQNNGV. The CDR3 DNA follows: TGTGCCAGCAGCTTAGGGTGGGTGGCTAGAGAGACCCAGTACTTC. Translated, it gives CASSLGWVARETQYF.

CDR3 coding DNA: TGTGCCAGCAGCCAATACAGGGTGGGAACTGAAGCTTTCTTT. Translation: CASSQYRVGTEAFF. V is TRBV11-2 and J is TRBJ1-1; D perhaps matches TRBD1 (6 bases). The CDR3 runs to 14 residues. Germline V gives CDR1 SGHAT, CDR2 FQNNGV. The V and J ends lost 5 bases and 5 bases respectively, with 15 bases between them.

The rearrangement links TRBV6-5 to TRBJ1-3; maybe TRBD1 (5 bases). The CDR3 covers 15 residues. Trimming shortened V by 2 bases and J by 0 bases, and 8 bases separated the two germline ends. Germline loops: CDR1 MNHEY, CDR2 SVGAGI. In DNA form, the CDR3 reads TGTGCCAGCAGTTACGGGACCGGCTCTGGAAACACCATATATTTT. This codes for CASSYGTGSGNTIYF.

J is TRBJ2-7 and V is TRBV7-8; 16 nucleotides line up with TRBD2. The germline gives CDR1 SGHVS, CDR2 FQNEAQ. V gave up 1 base and J gave up 7 bases; unmatched junction bases: 16. The CDR3 consists of 20 residues. CDR3: CASSLVGGGTSGRVAWEQYF. As DNA, the CDR3 is TGTGCCAGCAGCTTAGTGGGAGGTGGGACTAGCGGGAGGGTTGCGTGGGAGCAGTACTTC. Combining the CDR3 with reference TRBV7-8 and TRBJ2-7 gives the whole variable domain GAGVSQSPRYKVAKRGQDVALRCDPISGHVSLFWYQQALGQGPEFLTYFQNEAQLDKSGLPSDRFFAERPEGSVSTLKIQRTQQEDSAVYLCASSLVGGGTSGRVAWEQYFGPGTRLTVT.

The chain has TRBV5-1 and TRBJ1-1; a weak D match, TRBD1 (5 bases). Per the germline V gene, CDR1 is SGHRS and CDR2 is YFSETQ. Trimming pared 1 base from V and 4 bases from J, leaving 11 bases between. The CDR3 extends over 14 amino acids. This CDR3 reads CASSLRWGGTEAFF. The CDR3 bases are TGCGCCAGCAGCTTGAGGTGGGGCGGCACTGAAGCTTTCTTT.

The gene calls are TRBV12-5 and TRBJ2-3; possible D gene TRBD1, 5 bases. This CDR3 comprises 17 residues. V lost 1 base and J lost 8, with 22 bases in between. Germline CDR1 reads LGHNT; CDR2 reads FRNRAP. CDR3 DNA sequence: TGTGCTAGTGGTTTGGCTCGAGGTGGGGCAGCCCTTGGTACGCAGTATTTT. Translating it yields CASGLARGGAALGTQYF.

This clone was counted a few times. This sequence joins TRBV30 and TRBJ1-2; D gene uncertain. The CDR3 length is 11 residues. Germline loops: CDR1 GTSNPN, CDR2 SVGIG (reference sequence). V gave up 5 bases and J gave up 4 bases, with 8 bases separating them. The CDR3 protein is CAWEGPYGYTF. In DNA, the CDR3 is TGTGCCTGGGAAGGGCCCTATGGCTACACCTTC.

This clone is a singleton in its sample. This rearrangement joins TRBV29-1 to TRBJ1-5, with TRBD1 identical over 7 bases. The V and J ends lost 6 bases and 0 bases, in that order; junction bases with no gene match: 8. This CDR3 spans 15 amino acids. Germline-derived CDR1 and CDR2 are SQVTM and ANQGSEA. DNA for the CDR3: TGCAGCGTCGTGACAGGGCCTAATAGCAATCAGCCCCAGCATTTT. This codes for CSVVTGPNSNQPQHF.

The chain joins TRBV12-5 to TRBJ1-6; D gene ambiguous. V lost 3 bases and J 7 bases, leaving 7 bases between the germline ends. Germline V lookup: CDR1 LGHNT, CDR2 FRNRAP. This CDR3 spans 13 amino acids. The CDR3 DNA sequence: TGTGCTAGTGGTTTTTCAGGAAATTCACCCCTCCACTTT. Protein: CASGFSGNSPLHF.

The genes are TRBV30 and TRBJ2-3; 7 bases agree with TRBD1. The germline V gene encodes CDR1 GTSNPN and CDR2 SVGIG (reference sequence). This CDR3 has 15 amino acids. V lost 1 base, J lost 3 bases, and 7 bases stayed unmatched. Here the CDR3 DNA reads TGTGCCTGGAGTGACTGGGTCAGGGGGACAGATACGCAGTATTTT. Amino acid sequence: CAWSDWVRGTDTQYF. Filled out from reference TRBV30 and TRBJ2-3, the complete variable domain reads SQTIHQWPATLVQPVGSPLSLECTVEGTSNPNLYWYRQAAGRGLQLLFYSVGIGQISSEVPQNLSASRPQDRQFILSSKKLLLSDSGFYLCAWSDWVRGTDTQYFGPGTRLTVL.

This clone was seen a few times. The chain joins TRBV6-1 to TRBJ1-3; a possible D gene is TRBD1 (5 bases). This CDR3 is built from 14 residues. Between the trimmed V and J ends, which lost 6 bases and 5 bases, there was a span of 14 bases. Germline CDR1 and CDR2: MNHNS and SASEGT. CDR3 amino acids: CASRVQVERNTIYF. The CDR3 DNA follows: TGTGCCAGCAGGGTACAGGTCGAAAGAAACACCATATATTTT.

This chain links TRBV7-7 with TRBJ2-3; unclear D gene. The CDR3 is made up of 15 amino acids. V was cut by 1 base and J by 6 bases, with 14 bases left in between. Germline V CDR1 and CDR2: SSHAT, FNYEAQ (reference sequence). CDR3 in amino acids: CASSLEASPWDTQYF. DNA of the CDR3: TGTGCCAGCAGCTTAGAAGCGAGCCCATGGGATACGCAGTATTTT.

CDR3 sequence reads: CASSYQSGGADQFF. The CDR3 bases are TGTGCCAGCAGTTACCAGAGTGGGGGGGCGGATCAGTTCTTC. The J gene is TRBJ2-1, the V gene TRBV6-5; possible D gene TRBD2, 7 bases. Germline CDR1 is MNHEY and CDR2 is SVGAGI. The CDR3 is 14 residues long. Trimming stripped 2 bases from V and 13 bases from J, with 18 bases between.

The CDR3 here is CASSARTSGGQGTQYF. As DNA, the CDR3 is TGTGCCAGCAGCGCCCGGACTAGCGGGGGGCAGGGGACCCAGTACTTC. The chain recombines TRBV5-4 with TRBJ2-5; 14 nucleotides align to TRBD2. The V gene end was trimmed by 4 bases and the J gene end by 7 bases; junction bases not matched to a gene: 9. Germline V lookup: CDR1 SGHNT, CDR2 YYREEE (reference sequence). The CDR3 runs 16 residues.

This clone has just a few counts. The rearrangement links TRBV21-1 to TRBJ1-2. TRBV21-1 is a pseudogene segment. This CDR3 spans 12 amino acids. The CDR3 DNA reads TGTGCCAGCAGTAAAGGGAACTATGGCTACACCTTC. Protein product: CASSKGNYGYTF.

This chain joins TRBV29-1 and TRBJ1-1; tentatively, D is TRBD1 (5 bases). Trimming left V 8 bases short and J 1 base short, with 11 bases between. Germline V gene sequence: CDR1 SQVTM, CDR2 ANQGSEA. The CDR3 has 12 residues. The CDR3, as DNA: TGCAGCCGGGAGAGGGGGAACACTGAAGCTTTCTTT. Amino acids: CSRERGNTEAFF.

The CDR3 bases are TGTGCCGGGGGGCAGGGACATGAGCAGTTCTTC. Protein sequence: CAGGQGHEQFF. The rearrangement joins TRBV19 to TRBJ2-1; D tentatively fits TRBD1 or TRBD2 (6 bases each). The CDR3 length is 11 residues. Germline V gene lookup returns CDR1 LNHDA and CDR2 SQIVND (reference sequence). Trimming removed 11 bases at V and 8 bases at J, with 13 bases between.